This record concerns one T cell receptor beta chain sequence. Its antigen is unknown. It has no much larger one-base neighbor in the sample; base qualities were not kept. This entry is derived from a study of vaccination and CD4 T cells after COVID-19 (dated by TCRdb to the early 2020s). As for the study more broadly: Every convalescent patient had a positive nasal swab PCR test for SARS-CoV-2, with mild disease in roughly nine patients and severe disease in one. Six males and four females were included in the convalescent cohort, with two Hispanic individuals, seven Caucasians, two Asians and one multiracial person represented. Post-vaccine blood samples were collected a median of approximately 77 days after the second vaccine dose, ranging from about 14 to 241 days. Culture stimuli were overlapping spike peptide pools from SARS-CoV-2 and from the common cold coronaviruses HCoV-NL63, HCoV-OC43 and HCoV-229E. Control cultures used a CEFX viral epitope pool as positive control, an HIV-1 Nef peptide pool as negative control, or no peptide. Participants received two doses of either the Pfizer-BioNTech BNT162b2 vaccine (n=8) or the Moderna mRNA-1273 vaccine (n=2). Post-COVID blood samples from convalescent patients were collected a median of about 100 days after diagnosis, with a range of 35 to 161 days. In roughly 11 COVID-19 convalescent patients and a few infection-naive healthy vaccine recipients, the spike-specific CD4+ TCR repertoire before mRNA vaccination was compared with the repertoire after mRNA vaccination. Summary of the overall study and its limitations: An increase in the median number of SARS-CoV-2-reactive clonotypes from around 20 after infection to 38 after vaccination was observed, but the change was not found to be significant. Among convalescent patients, a median roughly 84% of the SARS-CoV-2-reactive clones seen after vaccination appeared only after vaccination, which suggests priming specific to the vaccine. In convalescent patients, nearly all vaccine-specific clones (304 of 307) were found to be mono-reactive for SARS-CoV-2 spike rather than cross-reactive with common cold coronaviruses. The number of convalescent patients in the study was relatively small, and the study did not examine early timepoints following natural infection.

The germline V gene gives CDR1 as ENHRY and CDR2 as SYGVKD. After removal of 3 bases from V and 6 bases from J, the junction retains 8 bases not matched to a gene. Including cysteine and phenylalanine, the CDR3 has 15 amino acids. Only CDR3 DNA remains: 45 bases, in frame from the first base. Per the publication, the treatment or condition label means: approximately 9-day PBMC culture with coronavirus spike peptide pools or control peptides (ViraFEST assay). The ViraFEST assay was used in the study, in which antigen-specific T cells were expanded with peptide pools and expanded clonotypes were subsequently identified by TCR sequencing. Positive SARS-CoV-2 PCR tests in the convalescent patients dated from March to December 2020, before Alpha, Beta and Delta variants emerged in the United States. Each well held around 2 million PBMCs cultured with 10 ug/ml peptide pools in IMDM containing approximately 5% human AB serum and 7.5 to 10 IU/ml IL-2. Half of the culture medium was replaced with fresh IL-2-containing medium on days 3 and 7. CD4+ T cells were isolated after approximately eleven days of culture through negative selection using the EasySep CD4+ T cell isolation kit. Ficoll-Paque Plus gradient centrifugation was used to isolate PBMCs from whole blood, and the isolated PBMCs were then either used fresh or cryopreserved at -140C. Triplicate wells were generally used for each culture condition.

Libraries were prepared through PCR. TCR sequencing of DNA from cultured CD4+ T cells used the Oncomine TCR Beta short-read assay at the Johns Hopkins FTIC core. Genomic DNA was extracted from the cultured CD4+ T cells with the QIAamp micro DNA kit. Oncomine TCR Beta libraries made from cultured CD4+ T cells were pooled using unique dual indexes and sequenced on an Illumina iSeq 100. Turning to the authors' computational methods: Non-productive sequences were removed, and CDR3s not starting with C, not ending with F or W, or shorter than 7 amino acids were discarded. The MANAFEST web application identified antigen-specific clonotypes by comparing peptide-stimulated wells against reference wells and other culture wells. An FDR below 0.05, an odds ratio above 5, and a productive frequency above 0.1% in at least two of three replicate wells were required for clones to be considered positive. Cross-reactive clonotypes were defined as significantly expanded in both SARS-CoV-2 spike wells and at least one common cold coronavirus spike condition. Similarity between CDR3 sequences was evaluated in R version 3.6.1 using Levenshtein distances (stringdist) and unrooted phylogenetic trees (ape). Through fastp at Q25 and MiXCR, TCRdb rebuilt clones from the public reads, retaining in-frame beta chains. Here each entry gathers all rows of one CDR3 protein and keeps the most common genes and DNA. The V and J calls come from TCRdb's annotation, not from the publication. Counted in this sample were about 20,000 distinct CDR3 sequences; around 50% of them appeared once. The top ten constitute approximately 9.2% of the sample.

Recombination connected TRBV10-3 to TRBJ1-5; TRBD1 fits 7 bases in the junction. Sequencing used CD4+ T cells from blood, cultured in vitro. The receptor comes from a human donor who had recovered from COVID-19. At the DNA level, the sequence is TGTGCCATCAGTGAAGTACAGGGGATCGGTCAGCCCCAGCATTTT. This sequence encodes CAISEVQGIGQPQHF.